This T cell receptor beta chain was recovered during a study of PD-1 blockade in classical Hodgkin lymphoma. Generated by immunoSEQ multiplex PCR, the TCRdb table keeps only in-frame clones and is missing some. The sample lists about 59,000 clones, 90% seen once, with 9.7% in the top ten. Concerning this clone: Its specificity is unknown.

Each patient relapsed following autologous stem cell transplantation, and prior brentuximab vedotin exposure differed. Study-level findings and limits: Significantly greater TCR diversity emerged by C4D1 in CD4+ cells but not CD8+ cells. Exclusion applied to patients who initiated nivolumab less than 1 year following ASCT.

The CDR3 extends over 13 amino acids. Germline CDR1 reads SEHNR; CDR2 reads FQNEAQ (reference sequence). Trimming removed 1 base at V and 2 bases at J, with 5 bases between. This chain uses TRBV7-9 with TRBJ1-2; no clear D gene. This specimen was peripheral blood mononuclear cells (PBMCs), taken at baseline. The clonotype originates from a human donor with classical Hodgkin lymphoma. The CDR3 region is CASSLGVNYGYTF. In nucleotides, the CDR3 is TGTGCCAGCAGCTTAGGGGTGAACTATGGCTACACCTTC.